These 26 T cell receptor beta chains were all obtained from the same sample, sequenced in a study of cytomegalovirus exposure and HLA in healthy donors. PCR used 60 Vbeta primers and 13 Jbeta primers. Generated by immunoSEQ multiplex PCR, the TCRdb table keeps only in-frame clones and is missing some. The sample consists of 150,000 to 200,000 clones, 60% to 85% of them appearing once. The specimen sequenced was PBMCs. These receptors all come from a female donor in good health and CMV-seronegative.

This chain links TRBV11-3 with TRBJ1-1; D remains ambiguous. V lost 5 bases to trimming and J lost 1 base, with 8 bases between them. This CDR3 is 13 amino acids long. Germline CDR1 SGHNT, CDR2 YENEEA. CDR3 DNA: TGTGCCAGCAGCCCCCCGGGGAACACTGAAGCTTTCTTT. As protein: CASSPPGNTEAFF.

This chain connects TRBV6-5 to TRBJ1-1; TRBD1 might be the D (6 bases). Deletions cut 6 bases from V and 4 bases from J, with 15 bases between. Germline loops: CDR1 MNHEY, CDR2 SVGAGI. This CDR3 contains 14 residues. CDR3 amino acids: CASRMDSFATEAFF. The CDR3 DNA reads TGTGCCAGCAGAATGGACAGTTTTGCCACTGAAGCTTTCTTT.

The rearrangement uses TRBV5-1 and TRBJ1-1; D not resolved. V lost 2 bases and J lost 6, with 11 bases in between. CDR1 and CDR2 (germline): SGHRS, YFSETQ. This CDR3 has 13 residues. The CDR3 DNA reads TGCGCCAGCAGCTTTCTCGGGTCTGCTGAAGCTTTCTTT. This codes for CASSFLGSAEAFF.

The gene calls are TRBV30 and TRBJ2-1; 8 nucleotides line up with TRBD2. This CDR3 contains 14 residues. V shed 4 bases, J shed 10 bases, and the junction held 12 bases outside the gene matches. Germline CDR1 GTSNPN, CDR2 SVGIG (reference sequence). CDR3 protein: CAWTRGGGVGEQFF. The CDR3 bases are TGTGCCTGGACCCGGGGGGGCGGAGTCGGCGAGCAGTTCTTC.

This rearrangement joins TRBV25-1 to TRBJ1-6; TRBD1 is a possible D gene (6 bases). CDR1 is MGHDK, CDR2 SYGVNS, per germline. The V gene lost 6 bases and the J gene lost 11 bases, with 14 bases spanning the gap. This CDR3 has 13 amino acids. The CDR3 DNA is TGTGCCAGCAGGGGAGAAGGGGGACCACCCCTCCACTTT. Translating it yields CASRGEGGPPLHF.

The V call is TRBV25-1, the J call TRBJ2-2; TRBD2 aligns across 7 bases. Germline V lookup: CDR1 MGHDK, CDR2 SYGVNS. The ends lost 6 bases at V and 1 base at J; junction bases unmatched: 11. There are 17 residues in the CDR3. The CDR3 region is CASSSLGGTRNTGELFF. The CDR3 bases are TGTGCCAGCAGCTCCCTGGGGGGGACCCGGAACACCGGGGAGCTGTTTTTT.

The rearrangement uses TRBV28 and TRBJ2-7, with 7 bases matching TRBD1. Per germline, CDR1 MDHEN and CDR2 SYDVKM. CDR3 length equals 15 residues. V shed 5 bases and J 3 bases; nucleotides not matched to a gene: 10. CDR3 in amino acids: CASSRTGQARYEQYF. CDR3 nucleotide sequence: TGTGCCAGCAGTCGGACCGGACAGGCCCGCTACGAGCAGTACTTC.

This clone was seen only once. This chain uses TRBV7-3 with TRBJ2-1; TRBD2 aligns across 11 bases. The CDR3 contains 21 residues. Germline V gene data show CDR1 as SGHTA and CDR2 as FQGTGA. The V gene end was trimmed by 1 base and the J gene end by 0 bases; junction bases not matched to a gene: 14. The CDR3 protein is CASSLRAPLAGGVFSYNEQFF. The CDR3 coding sequence is TGTGCCAGCAGCTTAAGGGCACCTCTAGCGGGAGGAGTATTCTCCTACAATGAGCAGTTCTTC.

The chain uses TRBV7-9 and TRBJ1-1; D call uncertain. There are 12 residues in the CDR3. Germline CDR1 reads SEHNR; CDR2 reads FQNEAQ (reference sequence). The ends were cut back, 3 bases at V and 2 bases at J, with 4 bases in the middle. The CDR3 DNA follows: TGTGCCAGCAGCTTGACAAACACTGAAGCTTTCTTT. Translated: CASSLTNTEAFF. The entire variable domain, with the rest obtained from reference TRBV7-9 and TRBJ1-1, is as follows: DTGVSQNPRHKITKRGQNVTFRCDPISEHNRLYWYRQTLGQGPEFLTYFQNEAQLEKSRLLSDRFSAERPKGSFSTLEIQRTEQGDSAMYLCASSLTNTEAFFGQGTRLTVV.

The gene calls are TRBV28 and TRBJ2-1, with 9 bases aligning to TRBD1. CDR1 and CDR2 from the germline V gene are MDHEN and SYDVKM. V dropped 6 bases and J dropped 6; count of bases not matched to a gene: 6. The CDR3 spans 14 residues. The CDR3 loop reads CASRAQGARNEQFF. The CDR3 DNA reads TGTGCCAGCAGGGCACAGGGGGCGCGCAATGAGCAGTTCTTC.

This clone was recorded once. The chain carries TRBV7-8 and TRBJ2-6; the D gene is possibly TRBD2 (6 bases). The CDR3 extends over 21 amino acids. V lost 5 bases and J 0 bases, leaving 26 bases between the germline ends. Germline assignment: CDR1 SGHVS and CDR2 FQNEAQ. CDR3: CASSPSGPPIRTFSGANVLTF. CDR3 in DNA: TGTGCCAGCAGCCCGAGCGGGCCACCCATTCGGACTTTCTCTGGGGCCAACGTCCTGACTTTC. The full variable domain, completed using reference TRBV7-8 and TRBJ2-6, is GAGVSQSPRYKVAKRGQDVALRCDPISGHVSLFWYQQALGQGPEFLTYFQNEAQLDKSGLPSDRFFAERPEGSVSTLKIQRTQQEDSAVYLCASSPSGPPIRTFSGANVLTFGAGSRLTVL.

The gene calls are TRBV9 and TRBJ1-2, with 7 bases aligning to TRBD1. The CDR3 runs 15 residues. Trimming cost V 4 bases and J 3 bases; bases outside gene matches: 9. Germline assignment: CDR1 SGDLS and CDR2 YYNGEE. The CDR3 DNA follows: TGTGCCAGCAGCCAGCCACTCGACAGGGACTATGGCTACACCTTC. Translated, it gives CASSQPLDRDYGYTF.

In this sample, this clone turned up a few times. The chain combines TRBV30 with TRBJ2-7, with TRBD1 matching over 7 bases. The germline CDR1 and CDR2 sequences are GTSNPN and SVGIG (reference sequence). The ends lost 8 bases at V and 1 base at J; junction bases unmatched: 8. There are 13 residues in the CDR3. The CDR3 protein is CARTTGASYEQYF. CDR3 in DNA: TGTGCCCGTACAACAGGGGCTTCCTACGAGCAGTACTTC.

The V call is TRBV19, the J call TRBJ2-3, with 7 nucleotides matching TRBD2. The V gene's germline CDR1 is LNHDA and CDR2 SQIVND (reference sequence). This CDR3 is 15 amino acids long. V was clipped by 6 bases and J by 0 bases; unmatched bases: 6. The CDR3 DNA reads TGTGCCAGTAGACCTTGGCGGGGGAGCACAGATACGCAGTATTTT. It codes for CASRPWRGSTDTQYF.

The chain carries TRBV7-8 and TRBJ1-1, with D perhaps TRBD1 (5 bases). The germline V gene encodes CDR1 SGHVS and CDR2 FQNEAQ. The CDR3 has 15 amino acids. Trimming removed 5 bases at V and 3 bases at J, with 16 bases between. For the CDR3, the DNA is TGTGCCAGCAGCAGCTCCAGGGTTCGAGACACTGAAGCTTTCTTT. This encodes CASSSSRVRDTEAFF.

The J gene is TRBJ1-4, the V gene TRBV30; D is perhaps TRBD1 (5 bases). The germline V and J ends were trimmed by 1 base and 3 bases, with 9 bases remaining between them. This CDR3 has 14 amino acids. CDR1 GTSNPN and CDR2 SVGIG come from the germline V gene (reference sequence). CDR3 coding DNA: TGTGCCTGGAGTGCAGGGTGGGCTAATGAAAAACTGTTTTTT. Translated: CAWSAGWANEKLFF.

This sequence joins TRBV4-1 and TRBJ2-7; possible D gene TRBD2, 5 bases. This CDR3 has 15 residues. Trimming took off 0 bases at V and 3 bases at J, with 12 bases between the two ends. Germline V gene data show CDR1 as MGHRA and CDR2 as YSYEKL. The CDR3 protein is CASSQDSGLGYEQYF. DNA for the CDR3: TGCGCCAGCAGCCAAGATTCCGGACTTGGCTACGAGCAGTACTTC.

The gene calls are TRBV4-1 and TRBJ2-5; D is perhaps TRBD2 (6 bases). CDR1 and CDR2 from the germline V gene are MGHRA and YSYEKL. V lost 6 bases to trimming and J lost 0 bases, with 17 bases between them. The CDR3 extends over 16 amino acids. The CDR3 loop is CASRPSVAEYQETQYF. The CDR3 coding sequence is TGCGCCAGCAGGCCATCGGTAGCGGAGTACCAAGAGACCCAGTACTTC.

CDR3 amino acids: CASSYLRSTYGYTF. In DNA, the CDR3 is TGTGCCAGCAGTTACCTACGGAGTACTTATGGCTACACCTTC. The gene calls are TRBV6-5 and TRBJ1-2; D is uncertain. CDR3 length: 14 residues. The V and J ends lost 2 bases and 5 bases respectively, with 12 bases between them. Germline V gives CDR1 MNHEY, CDR2 SVGAGI.

The chain uses TRBV19 and TRBJ1-6; 10 positions agree with TRBD1. The junction had 6 bases not matched to a gene; V was cut back by 5 bases and J by 5 bases. There are 16 residues in the CDR3. CDR1 is LNHDA and CDR2 is SQIVND in the germline V gene (reference sequence). The CDR3 protein is CASSSPGQGNNSPLHF. The CDR3 nucleotides read TGTGCCAGTAGTTCTCCGGGACAGGGGAATAATTCACCCCTCCACTTT. The full variable domain, its missing parts supplied by reference TRBV19 and TRBJ1-6, is DGGITQSPKYLFRKEGQNVTLSCEQNLNHDAMYWYRQDPGQGLRLIYYSQIVNDFQKGDIAEGYSVSREKKESFPLTVTSAQKNPTAFYLCASSSPGQGNNSPLHFGNGTRLTVT.

The chain links TRBV28 to TRBJ2-7, with D possibly being TRBD2 (5 bases). The CDR3 length is 15 residues. CDR1 and CDR2 (germline): MDHEN, SYDVKM. The germline V and J ends were trimmed by 10 bases and 2 bases, with 21 bases remaining between them. This chain's CDR3 is CATIWVGALPYEQYF. DNA of the CDR3: TGTGCCACCATCTGGGTGGGAGCTCTCCCCTACGAGCAGTACTTC.

V gene TRBV5-6 combines with J gene TRBJ2-4, with 7 nucleotides matching TRBD1. The CDR3 extends over 14 amino acids. The V and J ends lost 3 bases and 2 bases, in that order; junction bases with no gene match: 2. Germline V lookup: CDR1 SGHDT, CDR2 YYEEEE. The CDR3 loop is CASSSTGTKNIQYF. Here the CDR3 DNA reads TGTGCCAGCAGCTCGACAGGGACCAAAAACATTCAGTACTTC.

This chain joins TRBV9 and TRBJ2-3; 8 bases are a match to TRBD1. V trimming: 5 bases; J trimming: 4 bases; junction bases outside the gene matches: 3. The CDR3 length is 13 residues. The germline V gene has CDR1 SGDLS and CDR2 YYNGEE. CDR3 sequence reads: CASSGQGADTQYF. The DNA of the CDR3 is TGTGCCAGCAGTGGACAGGGCGCAGATACGCAGTATTTT.

The rearrangement joins TRBV28 to TRBJ1-3, with D perhaps TRBD1 (5 bases). Between the trimmed V and J ends, which lost 3 bases and 2 bases, there was a span of 14 bases. The CDR3 runs to 16 residues. The germline gives CDR1 MDHEN, CDR2 SYDVKM. This CDR3 is CASSFGEGRPGNTIYF. The CDR3 region has the DNA TGTGCCAGCAGTTTCGGGGAGGGGAGGCCTGGAAACACCATATATTTT.

The CDR3 sequence is CASSPGQGPNYGYTF. In DNA, the CDR3 is TGTGCCAGCAGCCCGGGACAGGGTCCCAACTATGGCTACACCTTC. The chain recombines TRBV7-6 with TRBJ1-2; 9 bases fit TRBD1. Germline V gives CDR1 SGHVS, CDR2 FNYEAQ. After removal of 5 bases from V and 2 bases from J, the junction contained 6 bases not matched to a gene. The CDR3 extends over 15 amino acids.

This chain joins TRBV7-6 and TRBJ2-6, with 7 bases matching TRBD1. From germline, CDR1 is SGHVS and CDR2 FNYEAQ. V lost 4 bases to trimming and J lost 0 bases; unmatched junction nucleotides: 3. This CDR3 contains 16 residues. CDR3 in DNA: TGTGCCAGCAGCTCCCGACAGGGCTCTGGGGCCAACGTCCTGACTTTC. Encoded protein: CASSSRQGSGANVLTF.